The clone carrying this T cell receptor (beta chain) was seen a handful of times. The CDR3 totals 15 residues. Germline CDR1 SEHNR, CDR2 FQNEAQ (reference sequence). Trimming stripped 6 bases from V and 4 bases from J, with 15 bases between. This table comes from immunoSEQ multiplex PCR, and its TCRdb copy is limited to in-frame clones, with some not included. Of around 40,000 clones in the sample, around three quarters were seen once. The data are from a study of memory CD4+ T cells and cytomegalovirus serostatus. The sort gate was single viable CD3+CD4+CD8-CD45RO+ cells for memory CD4+ T cells. The genes are TRBV7-9 and TRBJ1-4; no definite D call. The TCR was taken from an adult in good health and CMV-seronegative. Material: memory CD4+ T cells from blood. CDR3 nucleotides: TGTGCCAGCAGGCCTAAGGAACGCCTTAATGAAAAACTGTTTTTT. Translated, it gives CASRPKERLNEKLFF.